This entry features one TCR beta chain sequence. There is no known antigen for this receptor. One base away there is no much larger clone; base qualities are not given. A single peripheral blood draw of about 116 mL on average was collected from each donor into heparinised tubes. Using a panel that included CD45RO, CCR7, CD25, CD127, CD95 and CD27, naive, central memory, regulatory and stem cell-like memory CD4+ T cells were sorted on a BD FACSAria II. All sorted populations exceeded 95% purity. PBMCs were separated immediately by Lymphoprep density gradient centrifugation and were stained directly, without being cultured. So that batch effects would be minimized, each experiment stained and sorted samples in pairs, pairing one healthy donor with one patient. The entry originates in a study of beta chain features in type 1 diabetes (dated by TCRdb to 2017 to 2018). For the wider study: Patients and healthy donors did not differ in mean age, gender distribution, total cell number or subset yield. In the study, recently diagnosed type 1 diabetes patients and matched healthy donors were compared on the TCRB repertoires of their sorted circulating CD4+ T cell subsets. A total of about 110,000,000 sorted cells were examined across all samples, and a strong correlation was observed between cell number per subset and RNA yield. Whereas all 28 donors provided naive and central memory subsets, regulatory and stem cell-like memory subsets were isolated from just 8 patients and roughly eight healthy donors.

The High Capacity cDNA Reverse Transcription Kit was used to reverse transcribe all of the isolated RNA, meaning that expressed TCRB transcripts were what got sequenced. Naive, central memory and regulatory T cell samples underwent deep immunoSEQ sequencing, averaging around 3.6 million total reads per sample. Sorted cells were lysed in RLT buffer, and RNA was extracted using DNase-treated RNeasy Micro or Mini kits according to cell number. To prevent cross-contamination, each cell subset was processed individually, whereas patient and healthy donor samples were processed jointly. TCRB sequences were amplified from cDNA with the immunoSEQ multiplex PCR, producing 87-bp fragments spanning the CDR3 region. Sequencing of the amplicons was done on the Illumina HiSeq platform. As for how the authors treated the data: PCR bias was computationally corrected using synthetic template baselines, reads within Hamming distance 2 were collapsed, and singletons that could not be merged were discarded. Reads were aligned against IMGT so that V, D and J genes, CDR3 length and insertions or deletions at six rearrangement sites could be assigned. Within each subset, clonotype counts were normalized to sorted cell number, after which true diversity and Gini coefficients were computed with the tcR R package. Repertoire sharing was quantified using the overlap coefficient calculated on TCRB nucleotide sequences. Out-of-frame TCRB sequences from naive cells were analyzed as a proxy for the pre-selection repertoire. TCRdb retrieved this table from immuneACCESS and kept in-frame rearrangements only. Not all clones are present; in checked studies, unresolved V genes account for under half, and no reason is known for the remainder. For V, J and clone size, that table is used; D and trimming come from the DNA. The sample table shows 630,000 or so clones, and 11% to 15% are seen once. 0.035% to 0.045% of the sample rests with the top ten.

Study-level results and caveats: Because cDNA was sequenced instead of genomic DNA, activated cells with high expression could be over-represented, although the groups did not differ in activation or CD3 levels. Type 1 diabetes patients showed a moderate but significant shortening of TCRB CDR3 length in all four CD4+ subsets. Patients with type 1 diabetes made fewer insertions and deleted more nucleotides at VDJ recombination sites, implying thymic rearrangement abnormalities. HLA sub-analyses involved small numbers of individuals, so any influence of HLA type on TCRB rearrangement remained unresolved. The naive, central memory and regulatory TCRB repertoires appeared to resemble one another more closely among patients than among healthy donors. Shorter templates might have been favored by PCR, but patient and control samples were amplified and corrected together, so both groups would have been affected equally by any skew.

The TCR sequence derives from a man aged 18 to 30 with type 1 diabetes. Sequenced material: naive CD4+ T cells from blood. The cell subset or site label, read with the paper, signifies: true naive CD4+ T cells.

The CDR3 in this case is CASSYYADTEAFF. The DNA is TGTGCCAGCAGTTACTACGCCGACACTGAAGCTTTCTTT. The chain links TRBV6-5 with TRBJ1-1; the D gene lacks a confident call. From a lookup of the germline V gene, CDR1 and CDR2 are MNHEY and SVGAGI. The CDR3 holds 13 amino acids from the cysteine to the phenylalanine. CDR3 DNA only is kept here, 39 bases in frame from base 1. Trimming takes 1 base from V and 3 bases from J, and the germline ends sit 6 bases apart.